Presented here are 16 T cell receptor beta chains from one specimen sequenced in a study of shared clonotypes between healthy human individuals. The table came from immunoSEQ multiplex PCR; TCRdb's copy has only in-frame clones and leaves some out. The sample lists about 1.5 million clones, over 95% seen once, with more than 0.9% in the top ten. Material: naive CD4+ T cells sorted from blood. Subset meaning: CD45RA+ positively selected. These receptors were collected from a man aged 25 to 40 in good health.

V is TRBV5-4 and J is TRBJ2-7; 8 nucleotides align to TRBD1. This CDR3 has 15 amino acids. V trimming: 10 bases; J trimming: 4 bases; junction bases outside the gene matches: 16. Germline CDR1 reads SGHNT; CDR2 reads YYREEE (reference sequence). CDR3 bases: TGTGCCTGCCATCTGACCGGACAGGGTAAATACGAGCAGTACTTC. It codes for CACHLTGQGKYEQYF. The variable domain in full, with the rest retrieved from reference TRBV5-4 and TRBJ2-7, is ETGVTQSPTHLIKTRGQQVTLRCSSQSGHNTVSWYQQALGQGPQFIFQYYREEENGRGNFPPRFSGLQFPNYSSELNVNALELDDSALYLCACHLTGQGKYEQYFGPGTRLTVT.

The chain couples TRBV19 to TRBJ2-1, with D uncertain. Trimming removed 8 bases at V and 2 bases at J, with 4 bases between. Germline values: CDR1 LNHDA, CDR2 SQIVND (reference sequence). The CDR3 is 11 residues long. The CDR3 DNA reads TGTGCCAGTGCTACCTACAATGAGCAGTTCTTC. Its translation: CASATYNEQFF.

V usage is TRBV14 and J usage is TRBJ1-5, with D maybe TRBD1 (5 bases). Trimming took 0 bases from V and 1 from J, leaving 13 bases between them. This CDR3 has 17 amino acids. CDR1 is SGHDN, CDR2 FVKESK, per germline. CDR3 sequence reads: CASSQEGSQVSNQPQHF. As DNA, the CDR3 is TGTGCCAGCAGCCAAGAAGGCTCACAGGTGAGCAATCAGCCCCAGCATTTT.

The chain couples TRBV9 to TRBJ2-1; no definite D call. This CDR3 has 16 amino acids. The germline CDR1 and CDR2 sequences are SGDLS and YYNGEE. V dropped 2 bases and J dropped 0 bases, with 12 bases sitting between them. The CDR3 DNA sequence: TGTGCCAGCAGCGTTATCCCGGGTACCTCCTACAATGAGCAGTTCTTC. Translation gives CASSVIPGTSYNEQFF.

CDR3 DNA: TGTGCCATCAGTGACCAAGTTCCGCTCACAGATACGCAGTATTTT. Translating it yields CAISDQVPLTDTQYF. This sequence joins TRBV10-3 and TRBJ2-3, with D hard to call. This CDR3 spans 15 amino acids. Per germline, CDR1 ENHRY and CDR2 SYGVKD. The ends were cut back, 3 bases at V and 2 bases at J, with 12 bases in the middle.

The CDR3 spells CASSLPPTSNRINEQFF. CDR3 nucleotides: TGTGCCAGCAGCTTGCCACCGACTAGCAACAGAATCAATGAGCAGTTCTTC. The chain recombines TRBV7-9 with TRBJ2-1; 7 positions agree with TRBD2. The CDR3 consists of 17 residues. V lost 3 bases and J lost 6; bases outside the gene matches: 14. The germline CDR1 and CDR2 sequences are SEHNR and FQNEAQ (reference sequence).

The chain couples TRBV7-2 to TRBJ2-1; no reliable D call. There are 12 residues in the CDR3. V lost 0 bases, J lost 8 bases, and 5 bases lay in between. Germline CDR1 reads SGHTA; CDR2 reads FQGNSA. The CDR3 DNA reads as TGTGCCAGCAGCTTAGCGATCCATGAGCAGTTCTTC. Protein: CASSLAIHEQFF.

V and J are TRBV9 and TRBJ2-7; perhaps TRBD2 as D (6 bases). Per the germline V gene, CDR1 is SGDLS and CDR2 is YYNGEE. Trimming took 4 bases from V and 1 from J, leaving 12 bases between them. The CDR3 contains 14 residues. The CDR3 is CASSNRDWSYEQYF. The DNA for the CDR3 is TGTGCCAGCAGCAACCGGGACTGGTCCTACGAGCAGTACTTC.

The chain joins TRBV9 to TRBJ2-7; 9 positions agree with TRBD2. V trimming: 3 bases; J trimming: 3 bases; junction bases outside the gene matches: 7. CDR3 size: 15 residues. Germline V lookup: CDR1 SGDLS, CDR2 YYNGEE. Here the CDR3 reads CASSAGTSSRYEQYF. CDR3 in DNA: TGTGCCAGCAGCGCAGGGACTAGCTCTCGCTACGAGCAGTACTTC.

The genes are TRBV9 and TRBJ1-2; the D gene is possibly TRBD1 (5 bases). V shed 3 bases and J shed 4 bases, with 13 bases lying between them. Germline lookup yields CDR1 SGDLS and CDR2 YYNGEE. The CDR3 runs to 14 residues. CDR3 residues: CASSGLTGSYGYTF. Written as DNA, the CDR3 is TGTGCCAGCAGCGGGTTAACAGGCAGCTATGGCTACACCTTC. The variable domain in full, completed from reference TRBV9 and TRBJ1-2, reads DSGVTQTPKHLITATGQRVTLRCSPRSGDLSVYWYQQSLDQGLQFLIQYYNGEERAKGNILERFSAQQFPDLHSELNLSSLELGDSALYFCASSGLTGSYGYTFGSGTRLTVV.

This sequence joins TRBV9 and TRBJ2-7; a possible D gene is TRBD2 (5 bases). From germline, CDR1 is SGDLS and CDR2 YYNGEE. The CDR3 is 14 residues long. V lost 0 bases and J 2 bases, leaving 9 bases between the germline ends. The DNA of the CDR3 is TGTGCCAGCAGCGTAGAAAACGGGGCCTACGAGCAGTACTTC. Translated, it gives CASSVENGAYEQYF.

The chain has TRBV7-6 and TRBJ2-5; 12 bases are shared with TRBD2. Trimming cost V 8 bases and J 3 bases; bases outside gene matches: 7. CDR1 and CDR2 from the germline V gene are SGHVS and FNYEAQ. The CDR3 sequence is 15 residues long. Here the CDR3 reads CASLTSGSTEETQYF. In DNA form, the CDR3 reads TGTGCCAGCTTGACTAGCGGGAGTACGGAAGAGACCCAGTACTTC. Complete variable domain (other parts from reference TRBV7-6 and TRBJ2-5): GAGVSQSPRYKVTKRGQDVALRCDPISGHVSLYWYRQALGQGPEFLTYFNYEAQQDKSGLPNDRFSAERPEGSISTLTIQRTEQRDSAMYRCASLTSGSTEETQYFGPGTRLLVL.

The chain is built from TRBV5-1 and TRBJ2-3, with D possibly matching TRBD2 (6 bases). The CDR3 is 16 amino acids. Germline V lookup: CDR1 SGHRS, CDR2 YFSETQ. Trimming stripped 3 bases from V and 5 bases from J, with 19 bases between. The CDR3 sequence: CASSSAPGLDGDTQYF. The CDR3 bases are TGCGCCAGCAGCTCCGCGCCGGGACTTGACGGAGATACGCAGTATTTT.

The chain joins TRBV20-1 to TRBJ2-3, with unresolved D. This CDR3 is built from 10 residues. Germline lookup yields CDR1 DFQATT and CDR2 SNEGSKA (reference sequence). The V end was cut by 6 bases, the J end by 6 bases, with 7 bases between. CDR3 in DNA: TGCAGTGCGTGGTCGGATACGCAGTATTTT. This translates into CSAWSDTQYF.

The J gene is TRBJ2-5, the V gene TRBV7-2; D is unclear. Germline V gene data show CDR1 as SGHTA and CDR2 as FQGNSA. The CDR3 contains 14 residues. V was trimmed by 0 bases and J by 3 bases, leaving 8 bases between them. This chain's CDR3 is CASSLASSEETQYF. DNA for the CDR3: TGTGCCAGCAGCTTAGCATCTAGTGAAGAGACCCAGTACTTC. The full variable domain, with the rest looked up from reference TRBV7-2 and TRBJ2-5, is GAGVSQSPSNKVTEKGKDVELRCDPISGHTALYWYRQSLGQGLEFLIYFQGNSAPDKSGLPSDRFSAERTGGSVSTLTIQRTQQEDSAVYLCASSLASSEETQYFGPGTRLLVL.

The chain is built from TRBV27 and TRBJ2-7; D gene unclear. CDR3 length equals 15 residues. The V end was cut by 4 bases, the J end by 4 bases, with 17 bases between. Germline V gives CDR1 MNHEY, CDR2 SMNVEV (reference sequence). In DNA form, the CDR3 reads TGTGCCAGCAGTTACGCCCTGGGGTTGGAGTACGAGCAGTACTTC. Translation: CASSYALGLEYEQYF.